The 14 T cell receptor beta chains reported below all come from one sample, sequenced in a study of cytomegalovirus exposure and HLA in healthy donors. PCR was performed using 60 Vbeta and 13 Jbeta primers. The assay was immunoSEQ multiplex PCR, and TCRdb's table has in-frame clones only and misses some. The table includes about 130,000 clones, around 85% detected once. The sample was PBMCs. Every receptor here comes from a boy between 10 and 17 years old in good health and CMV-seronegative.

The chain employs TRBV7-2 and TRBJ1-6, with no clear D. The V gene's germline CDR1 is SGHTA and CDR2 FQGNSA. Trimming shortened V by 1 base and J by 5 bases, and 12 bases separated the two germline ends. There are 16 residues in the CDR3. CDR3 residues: CASSLGKVRHNSPLHF. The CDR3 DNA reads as TGTGCCAGCAGCTTAGGAAAGGTCAGGCATAATTCACCCCTCCACTTT.

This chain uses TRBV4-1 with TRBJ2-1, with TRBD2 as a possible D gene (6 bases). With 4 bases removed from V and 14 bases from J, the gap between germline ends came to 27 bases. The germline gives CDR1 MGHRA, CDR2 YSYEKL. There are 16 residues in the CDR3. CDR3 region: CASSRTGSSVPNNEFF. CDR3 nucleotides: TGCGCCAGCAGCCGCACTGGGTCTAGCGTCCCGAACAATGAGTTCTTC.

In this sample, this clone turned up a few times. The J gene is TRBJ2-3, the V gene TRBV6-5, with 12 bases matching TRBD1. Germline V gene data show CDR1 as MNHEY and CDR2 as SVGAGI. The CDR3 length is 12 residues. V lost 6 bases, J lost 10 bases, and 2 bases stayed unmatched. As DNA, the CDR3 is TGTGCCAGCAGGGGACAGGGGGCTGCGCAGTATTTT. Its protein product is CASRGQGAAQYF.

In nucleotides, the CDR3 is TGTGCCAGCAGCTTGGCCCCGACAGGGGCTTCCTACGAGCAGTACTTC. Encoded protein: CASSLAPTGASYEQYF. The chain has TRBV5-4 and TRBJ2-7; 8 nucleotides line up with TRBD1. J was trimmed by 1 base and V by 0 bases; bases with no gene match: 6. The CDR3 has 16 residues. Germline-derived CDR1 and CDR2 are SGHNT and YYREEE (reference sequence). The full variable domain, in which reference TRBV5-4 and TRBJ2-7 provide the parts outside the CDR3, is ETGVTQSPTHLIKTRGQQVTLRCSSQSGHNTVSWYQQALGQGPQFIFQYYREEENGRGNFPPRFSGLQFPNYSSELNVNALELDDSALYLCASSLAPTGASYEQYFGPGTRLTVT.

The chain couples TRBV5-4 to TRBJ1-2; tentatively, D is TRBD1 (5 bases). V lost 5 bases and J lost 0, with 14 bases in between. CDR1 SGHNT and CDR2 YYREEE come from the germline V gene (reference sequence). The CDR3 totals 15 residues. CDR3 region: CASRFQGNPNYGYTF. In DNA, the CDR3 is TGTGCCAGCAGATTCCAGGGAAATCCTAACTATGGCTACACCTTC.

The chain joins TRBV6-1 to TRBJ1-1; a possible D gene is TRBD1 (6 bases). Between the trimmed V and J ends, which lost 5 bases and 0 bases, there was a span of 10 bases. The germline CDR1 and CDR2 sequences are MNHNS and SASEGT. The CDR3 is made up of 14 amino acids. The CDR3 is CASSRGGLNTEAFF. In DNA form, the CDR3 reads TGTGCCAGCAGTAGGGGGGGATTGAACACTGAAGCTTTCTTT.

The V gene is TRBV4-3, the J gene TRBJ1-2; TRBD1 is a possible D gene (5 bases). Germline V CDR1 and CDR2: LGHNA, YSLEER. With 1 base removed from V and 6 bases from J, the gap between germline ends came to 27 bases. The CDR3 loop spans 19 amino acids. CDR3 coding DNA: TGCGCCAGCAGCCAAGGATTCCAGGGTCGCAAATTGGTCATTGATGGCTACACCTTC. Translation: CASSQGFQGRKLVIDGYTF.

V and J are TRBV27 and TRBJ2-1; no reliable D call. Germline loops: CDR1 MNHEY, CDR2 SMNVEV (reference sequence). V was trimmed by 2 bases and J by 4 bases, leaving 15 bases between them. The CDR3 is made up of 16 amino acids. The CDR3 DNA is TGTGCCAGCAGTTTACAAGCCCACTCCTTTTACAATGAGCAGTTCTTC. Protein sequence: CASSLQAHSFYNEQFF.

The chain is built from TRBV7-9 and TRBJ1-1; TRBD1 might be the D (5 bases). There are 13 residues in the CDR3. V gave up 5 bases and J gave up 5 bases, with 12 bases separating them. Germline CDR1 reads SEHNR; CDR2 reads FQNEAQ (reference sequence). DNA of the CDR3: TGTGCCAGCAGCCTTCGTGGGGGGACTGAAGCTTTCTTT. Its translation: CASSLRGGTEAFF.

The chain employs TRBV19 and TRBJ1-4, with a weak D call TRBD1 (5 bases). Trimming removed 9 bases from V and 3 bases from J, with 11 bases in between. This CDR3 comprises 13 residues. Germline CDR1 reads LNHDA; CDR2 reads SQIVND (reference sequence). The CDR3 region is CASRVTANEKLFF. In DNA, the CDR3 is TGTGCCAGCAGGGTTACGGCTAATGAAAAACTGTTTTTT.

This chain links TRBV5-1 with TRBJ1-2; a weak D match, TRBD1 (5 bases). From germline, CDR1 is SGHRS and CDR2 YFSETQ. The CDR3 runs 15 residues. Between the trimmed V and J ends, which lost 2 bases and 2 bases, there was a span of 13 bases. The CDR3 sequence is CASSLSVGANYGYTF. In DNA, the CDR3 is TGCGCCAGCAGCTTATCTGTAGGGGCGAACTATGGCTACACCTTC.

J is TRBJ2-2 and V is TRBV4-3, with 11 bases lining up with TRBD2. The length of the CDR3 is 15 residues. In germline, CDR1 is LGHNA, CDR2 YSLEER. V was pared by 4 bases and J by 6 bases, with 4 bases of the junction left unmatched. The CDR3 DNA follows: TGCGCCAGCAGCCCAACTAGCGGGGGCCCCGGGGAGCTGTTTTTT. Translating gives CASSPTSGGPGELFF.

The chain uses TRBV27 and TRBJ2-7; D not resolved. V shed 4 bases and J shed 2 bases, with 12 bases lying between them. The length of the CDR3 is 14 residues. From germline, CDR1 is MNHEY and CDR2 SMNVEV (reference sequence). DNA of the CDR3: TGTGCCAGCAGTTCCTTGCCGGTGACCTACGAGCAGTACTTC. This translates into CASSSLPVTYEQYF.

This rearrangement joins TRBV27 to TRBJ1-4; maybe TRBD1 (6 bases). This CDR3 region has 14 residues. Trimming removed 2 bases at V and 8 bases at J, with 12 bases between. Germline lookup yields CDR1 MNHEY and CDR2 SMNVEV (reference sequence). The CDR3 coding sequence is TGTGCCAGCAGTTTAAATAACAGGGTCGAAAAACTGTTTTTT. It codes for CASSLNNRVEKLFF.